This TCR beta chain was captured in a study of blood T cells in healthy people across ages. Sample-barcoded 5' priming and a J-beta primer mix drove a second PCR of 7 to 11 cycles. MiXCR, run by TCRdb on the 5' RACE reads, gives a single entry per CDR3 protein. This table has roughly 790,000 distinct CDR3 sequences, roughly 43% appearing once. Germline V CDR1 and CDR2: SGHTA, FQGNSA. There are 12 residues in the CDR3. V was pared by 7 bases and J by 3 bases, with 10 bases between. The sample providers were healthy Caucasian people from Russia, aged about 6 to 95. Only a few counts were recorded for this clonotype.

The gene calls are TRBV7-2 and TRBJ2-7; D is ambiguous. This TCR was recovered from an older woman in good health. Material for sequencing was blood. CDR3 nucleotide sequence: TGTGCCAGCACGAATCCCGGCTACGAGCAGTACTTC. Translating gives CASTNPGYEQYF. The whole variable domain, filled in from reference TRBV7-2 and TRBJ2-7, reads GAGVSQSPSNKVTEKGKDVELRCDPISGHTALYWYRQSLGQGLEFLIYFQGNSAPDKSGLPSDRFSAERTGGSVSTLTIQRTQQEDSAVYLCASTNPGYEQYFGPGTRLTVT.